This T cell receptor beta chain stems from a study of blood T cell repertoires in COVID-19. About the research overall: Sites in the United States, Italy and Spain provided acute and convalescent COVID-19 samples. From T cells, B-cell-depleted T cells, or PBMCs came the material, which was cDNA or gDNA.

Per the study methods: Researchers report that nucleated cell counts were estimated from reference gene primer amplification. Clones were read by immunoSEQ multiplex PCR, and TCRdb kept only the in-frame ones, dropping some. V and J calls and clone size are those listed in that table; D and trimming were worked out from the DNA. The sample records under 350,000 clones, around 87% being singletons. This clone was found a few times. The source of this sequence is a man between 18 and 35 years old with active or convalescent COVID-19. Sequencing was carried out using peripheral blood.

Here the CDR3 reads CASRPQGAGANVLTF. As DNA, the CDR3 is TGTGCCAGCAGACCTCAGGGGGCTGGGGCCAACGTCCTGACTTTC. The chain employs TRBV27 and TRBJ2-6; 7 nucleotides agree with TRBD1. The CDR3 runs to 15 residues. Germline-derived CDR1 and CDR2 are MNHEY and SMNVEV (reference sequence). With 6 bases clipped from V and 2 bases from J, the junction kept 4 bases outside the gene matches.